The table lists the clone carrying this T cell receptor (beta chain) with a few counts. Its antigen is unidentified. The 5'RACE method, run with constant-segment primers, produced TCR alpha and TCR beta cDNA libraries (carrying sample barcodes and UMIs). MiXCR, run by TCRdb on the 5' RACE reads, gives a single entry per CDR3 protein. The data contain hundreds of thousands of distinct CDR3 sequences, more than 15% of them singletons. These data come from a study of T-cell memory formation after mild COVID-19. Study conclusions and caveats: The main location of contracting CD4+ clones was CM and EM, and that of contracting CD8+ clones was EMRA.

There are 15 residues in the CDR3. Germline V gene lookup returns CDR1 MGHDK and CDR2 SYGVNS. V shed 5 bases and J shed 4 bases, with 18 bases lying between them. The chain combines TRBV25-1 with TRBJ2-7, with D perhaps TRBD1 or TRBD2 (6 bases each). The sequenced material came from PBMCs or a T cell subset sorted from them (not recorded which). This receptor was obtained from a man aged 18 to 29 who had mild COVID-19 (a few samples of this study predate the infection). Cell type and time point are not known. CDR3 in DNA: TGTGCCAGCAGTCGTATGTCGGGGGCGACATACGAGCAGTACTTC. Translating gives CASSRMSGATYEQYF.